The rows below give T cell receptor beta chains drawn from one sample of a study of CD8 T cells in ankylosing spondylitis. In TCRdb, the 5' RACE reads were re-called with MiXCR into one record per CDR3 protein. Here the sample spans some 250,000 distinct CDR3 sequences, about 24% being singletons. The source material was blood, either unsorted or a sorted T cell fraction (not recorded which). These receptors originate from a male donor with ankylosing spondylitis or in good health (not recorded which). The CDR3 runs from the conserved cysteine through the conserved F or W. Fields, in order: D gene, CDR3 length, V gene, clone size, J gene, CDR3 protein, CDR3 DNA. D genes are given only for firm matches. The size entry is marked missing in some rows and otherwise reads once, few, many or a size class.

-	13	TRBV28	-	TRBJ2-7	CASSFQGRDEQYF	TGTGCCAGCAGTTTTCAGGGACGGGACGAGCAGTACTTC
TRBD1	14	TRBV2	few	TRBJ2-2	CAGKTGPNTGELFF	TGTGCCGGCAAGACAGGGCCGAACACCGGGGAGCTGTTTTTT
-	14	TRBV11-2	-	TRBJ2-3	CASSTRDGTDTQYF	TGTGCCAGCAGCACCCGGGACGGCACAGATACGCAGTATTTT
-	10	TRBV12-3/TRBV12-4	-	TRBJ2-1	CASSTYEQFF	TGTGCCAGCAGTACCTATGAGCAGTTCTTC
-	13	TRBV12-3/TRBV12-4	many	TRBJ2-5	CASSLLGAETQYF	TGTGCCAGCAGTTTACTAGGGGCAGAGACCCAGTACTTC
-	14	TRBV30	many	TRBJ2-7	CAWTTKEVSYEQYF	TGTGCCTGGACTACCAAGGAGGTCTCCTACGAGCAGTACTTC
-	13	TRBV29-1	-	TRBJ1-1	CSVGGPGGTEAFF	TGCAGCGTTGGAGGACCTGGTGGCACTGAAGCTTTCTTT
-	10	TRBV29-1	many	TRBJ2-1	CSVGGLEQFF	TGCAGCGTCGGGGGCCTTGAGCAGTTCTTC
-	12	TRBV3-1	many	TRBJ2-7	CASSQGDFEQYF	TGTGCCAGCAGCCAAGGGGACTTCGAGCAGTACTTC
TRBD2	16	TRBV12-3/TRBV12-4	-	TRBJ2-3	CASSLSAGGGTDTQYF	TGTGCCAGCAGTCTATCAGCGGGGGGGGGTACAGATACGCAGTATTTT